Each of the 20 T cell receptor beta chains below was sequenced from the same sample in a study of cytomegalovirus exposure and HLA in healthy donors. PCR amplification relied on 60 Vbeta primers (plus 13 Jbeta primers). The assay was immunoSEQ multiplex PCR, and TCRdb's table has in-frame clones only and misses some. The table lists roughly 120,000 clones, around 75% of them singletons. The sample comprised PBMCs. All receptors come from a man aged 60 to 69 in good health and CMV-seropositive.

This clone has a single count. The chain is built from TRBV2 and TRBJ2-3, with D perhaps matching TRBD1 (6 bases). Germline lookup yields CDR1 SNHLY and CDR2 FYNNEI. V lost 5 bases to trimming and J lost 2 bases, with 14 bases between them. CDR3 length: 15 amino acids. CDR3: CASSHLRDTTDTQYF. The CDR3 DNA sequence: TGTGCCAGCAGTCATCTCCGGGACACCACAGATACGCAGTATTTT. The variable domain in full, completed from reference TRBV2 and TRBJ2-3, reads EPEVTQTPSHQVTQMGQEVILRCVPISNHLYFYWYRQILGQKVEFLVSFYNNEISEKSEIFDDQFSVERPDGSNFTLKIRSTKLEDSAMYFCASSHLRDTTDTQYFGPGTRLTVL.

The V and J genes are TRBV2 and TRBJ1-4; no reliable D call. The germline V gene encodes CDR1 SNHLY and CDR2 FYNNEI. The CDR3 length is 12 residues. V gave up 6 bases and J gave up 8 bases, with 10 bases separating them. The CDR3 nucleotides are TGTGCCAGCAGGTCCGCGATGGAAAAACTGTTTTTT. This codes for CASRSAMEKLFF.

In this sample, this clone turned up a few times. J is TRBJ1-4 and V is TRBV28; tentatively, D is TRBD1 (5 bases). The CDR3 extends over 12 amino acids. Germline V gene lookup returns CDR1 MDHEN and CDR2 SYDVKM. V was shortened by 1 base and J by 11 bases, with 8 bases between the two germline ends. DNA for the CDR3: TGTGCCAGCAGTTTATTGGGGCGGAAACTGTTTTTT. Translation gives CASSLLGRKLFF.

The genes are TRBV27 and TRBJ2-5; D might be TRBD1 (6 bases). V was cut by 10 bases and J by 4 bases, with 19 bases left in between. The CDR3 covers 14 residues. CDR1 MNHEY and CDR2 SMNVEV come from the germline V gene (reference sequence). CDR3: CATKRGQGTETQYF. In DNA, the CDR3 is TGTGCCACCAAAAGAGGGCAGGGGACAGAGACCCAGTACTTC.

This chain connects TRBV5-4 to TRBJ2-7; 8 bases map to TRBD1. The CDR3 contains 14 residues. The germline V gene encodes CDR1 SGHNT and CDR2 YYREEE (reference sequence). V lost 5 bases to trimming and J lost 6 bases; unmatched junction nucleotides: 10. CDR3: CASSLQGAQGEQYF. The CDR3 DNA reads as TGTGCCAGCAGTCTTCAGGGGGCGCAAGGCGAGCAGTACTTC.

This chain uses TRBV5-1 with TRBJ2-7, with D possibly matching TRBD2 (6 bases). Trimming took 0 bases from V and 0 from J, leaving 10 bases between them. The V gene's germline CDR1 is SGHRS and CDR2 YFSETQ. The CDR3 totals 15 residues. In nucleotides, the CDR3 is TGCGCCAGCAGCTTGGTCGCGGGGAGCTCCTACGAGCAGTACTTC. It specifies CASSLVAGSSYEQYF.

This chain uses TRBV30 with TRBJ2-5; 7 bases match TRBD2. Gene TRBJ2-7 matches the end of the DNA better, so the J call may be wrong. The CDR3 is 14 amino acids. The V gene's germline CDR1 is GTSNPN and CDR2 SVGIG (reference sequence). The CDR3 sequence is CAWTWGREGDEQYF. For the CDR3, the DNA is TGTGCCTGGACCTGGGGCAGGGAGGGAGACGAGCAGTACTTC.

The chain couples TRBV9 to TRBJ2-1; 9 bases fit TRBD1. This CDR3 has 16 residues. The germline V gene encodes CDR1 SGDLS and CDR2 YYNGEE. V was pared by 2 bases and J by 8 bases, with 11 bases of the junction left unmatched. DNA for the CDR3: TGTGCCAGCAGCGTCATTACAGGGGGCTCGTTTTATGAGCAGTTCTTC. Protein: CASSVITGGSFYEQFF.

V usage is TRBV29-1 and J usage is TRBJ1-5, with 7 bases identical to TRBD1. Trimming at V came to 5 bases and at J to 4 bases, leaving 11 bases not matched to a gene. The CDR3 consists of 15 residues. Germline V CDR1 and CDR2: SQVTM, ANQGSEA. The CDR3 loop reads CSVRDGGQPNQPQHF. CDR3 in DNA: TGCAGCGTTAGGGATGGGGGACAGCCTAATCAGCCCCAGCATTTT.

The chain carries TRBV13 and TRBJ1-2; D gene uncertain. This CDR3 is 13 amino acids long. Germline assignment: CDR1 PRHDT and CDR2 FYEKMQ (reference sequence). The V end lost 3 bases, the J end lost 3 bases, and 8 bases lay between the germline ends. The CDR3 bases are TGTGCCAGCAGCTTTGAGGCGCACTATGGCTACACCTTC. Its translation is CASSFEAHYGYTF.

The chain carries TRBV7-3 and TRBJ2-1; D ambiguous. Deletions cut 3 bases from V and 5 bases from J, with 8 bases between. The CDR3 covers 13 residues. Germline V CDR1 and CDR2: SGHTA, FQGTGA. The CDR3 DNA reads as TGTGCCAGCAGCTTCCTACCCGACAATGAGCAGTTCTTC. Translated, it gives CASSFLPDNEQFF.

A few counts support this clone. The CDR3 sequence is CASSLMPSGGAGNEQFF. The CDR3 nucleotides are TGTGCCAGCAGCTTAATGCCTAGCGGGGGGGCTGGCAATGAGCAGTTCTTC. V and J are TRBV7-3 and TRBJ2-1; 12 bases are shared with TRBD2. The CDR3 runs to 17 residues. Germline V gene sequence: CDR1 SGHTA, CDR2 FQGTGA. V lost 1 base to trimming and J lost 6 bases; unmatched junction nucleotides: 7.

This chain joins TRBV5-4 and TRBJ2-7, with 11 positions matching TRBD1. Per germline, CDR1 SGHNT and CDR2 YYREEE (reference sequence). With 0 bases clipped from V and 4 bases from J, the junction kept 3 bases outside the gene matches. The CDR3 loop spans 15 amino acids. CDR3 protein: CASSLVGDRGYEQYF. Here the CDR3 DNA reads TGTGCCAGCAGCTTGGTGGGGGACAGGGGGTACGAGCAGTACTTC. Full variable domain (missing parts from reference TRBV5-4 and TRBJ2-7): ETGVTQSPTHLIKTRGQQVTLRCSSQSGHNTVSWYQQALGQGPQFIFQYYREEENGRGNFPPRFSGLQFPNYSSELNVNALELDDSALYLCASSLVGDRGYEQYFGPGTRLTVT.

The chain recombines TRBV7-9 with TRBJ2-1, with 10 positions matching TRBD2. There are 15 residues in the CDR3. Germline CDR1 reads SEHNR; CDR2 reads FQNEAQ (reference sequence). V dropped 5 bases and J dropped 7; count of bases not matched to a gene: 8. In nucleotides, the CDR3 is TGTGCCAGCAGCCCGCGCGGGACTAGCGTTAATGAGCAGTTCTTC. Amino acids: CASSPRGTSVNEQFF.

The chain has TRBV28 and TRBJ1-6; 7 bases map to TRBD1. Germline trimming cut 4 bases from V and 11 bases from J; bases unmatched to any gene: 14. The CDR3 is 16 residues long. Germline CDR1 is MDHEN and CDR2 is SYDVKM. The DNA of the CDR3 is TGTGCCAGCAGTTCCCTCTTCCGGGACAGAGAACCACCCCTCCACTTT. This codes for CASSSLFRDREPPLHF.

V usage is TRBV6-1 and J usage is TRBJ2-5, with D unresolved. With 5 bases removed from V and 4 bases from J, the gap between germline ends came to 5 bases. This CDR3 has 11 residues. Germline CDR1 is MNHNS and CDR2 is SASEGT. This chain's CDR3 is CASSYIETQYF. CDR3 coding DNA: TGTGCCAGCAGTTATATAGAGACCCAGTACTTC.

The rearrangement uses TRBV5-1 and TRBJ2-3, with 12 bases fitting TRBD2. The germline V gene encodes CDR1 SGHRS and CDR2 YFSETQ. There are 16 residues in the CDR3. V lost 1 base, J lost 5 bases, and 5 bases stayed unmatched. CDR3 in DNA: TGCGCCAGCAGCTTGACTAGCGGGGGGATGGGAGATACGCAGTATTTT. Its protein product is CASSLTSGGMGDTQYF.

This clone has just one count. V usage is TRBV5-1 and J usage is TRBJ2-5; TRBD2 agrees at 8 bases. Per the germline V gene, CDR1 is SGHRS and CDR2 is YFSETQ. V shed 5 bases, J shed 3 bases, and the junction held 3 bases outside the gene matches. This CDR3 is built from 13 residues. Here the CDR3 DNA reads TGCGCCAGCAGTTACGGGGGGGAAGAGACCCAGTACTTC. This gives the protein CASSYGGEETQYF.

The rearrangement links TRBV5-1 to TRBJ2-3; the D is unclear. The CDR3 totals 14 residues. The germline V gene encodes CDR1 SGHRS and CDR2 YFSETQ. V was trimmed by 0 bases and J by 0 bases, leaving 5 bases between them. This chain's CDR3 is CASSLVRSTDTQYF. In nucleotides, the CDR3 is TGCGCCAGCAGCTTGGTACGGAGCACAGATACGCAGTATTTT.

This clone turned up a few times. The chain combines TRBV28 with TRBJ2-5; 8 bases agree with TRBD1. The CDR3 runs to 13 residues. From germline, CDR1 is MDHEN and CDR2 SYDVKM. The J segment lost 5 bases and the V segment lost 10 bases, leaving 9 bases of the junction unmatched. This CDR3 is CAIAGQGAETQYF. The CDR3 bases are TGTGCCATTGCGGGTCAGGGGGCGGAGACCCAGTACTTC.